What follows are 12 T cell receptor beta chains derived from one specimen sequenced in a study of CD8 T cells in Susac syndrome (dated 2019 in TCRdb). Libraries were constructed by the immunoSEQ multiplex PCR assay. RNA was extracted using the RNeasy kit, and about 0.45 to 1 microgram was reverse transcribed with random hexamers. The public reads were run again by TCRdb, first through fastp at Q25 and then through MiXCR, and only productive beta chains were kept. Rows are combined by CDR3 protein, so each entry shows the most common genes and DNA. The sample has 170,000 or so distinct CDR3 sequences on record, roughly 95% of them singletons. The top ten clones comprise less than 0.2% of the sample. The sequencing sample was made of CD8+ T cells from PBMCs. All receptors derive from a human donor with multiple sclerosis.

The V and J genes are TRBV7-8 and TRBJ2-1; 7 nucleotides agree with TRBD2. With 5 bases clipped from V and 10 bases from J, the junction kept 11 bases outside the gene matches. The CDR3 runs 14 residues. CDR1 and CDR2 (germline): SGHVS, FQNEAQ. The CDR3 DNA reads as TGTGCCAGCAGCCCAGCGGGCGGGGGTGGAGAGCAGTTCTTC. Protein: CASSPAGGGGEQFF.

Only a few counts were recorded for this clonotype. DNA of the CDR3: TGTGCCAGCAGTTTGGGCTCCTACAATGAGCAGTTCTTC. Translating it yields CASSLGSYNEQFF. The chain has TRBV27 and TRBJ2-1; D not resolved. The CDR3 is made up of 13 amino acids. In germline, CDR1 is MNHEY, CDR2 SMNVEV (reference sequence). V was clipped by 3 bases and J by 0 bases, with 3 bases between them.

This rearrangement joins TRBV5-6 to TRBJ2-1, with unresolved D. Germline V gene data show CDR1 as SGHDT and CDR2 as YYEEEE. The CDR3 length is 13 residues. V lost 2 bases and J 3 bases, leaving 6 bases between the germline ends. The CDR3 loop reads CASSLTDYNEQFF. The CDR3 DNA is TGTGCCAGCAGCTTAACAGACTACAATGAGCAGTTCTTC.

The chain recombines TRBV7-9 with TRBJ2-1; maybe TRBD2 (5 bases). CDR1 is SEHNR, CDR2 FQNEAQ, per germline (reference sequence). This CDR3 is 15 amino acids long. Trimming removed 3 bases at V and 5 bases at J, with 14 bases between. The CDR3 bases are TGTGCCAGCAGCTTGATGGAGGCACATCACAATGAGCAGTTCTTC. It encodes CASSLMEAHHNEQFF.

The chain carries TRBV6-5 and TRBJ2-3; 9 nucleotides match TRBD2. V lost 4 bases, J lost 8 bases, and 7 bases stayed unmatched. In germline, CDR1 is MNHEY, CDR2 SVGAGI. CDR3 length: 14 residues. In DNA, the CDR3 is TGTGCCAGCAGTTCACAGGGGCGGGGGGGTACGCAGTATTTT. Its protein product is CASSSQGRGGTQYF.

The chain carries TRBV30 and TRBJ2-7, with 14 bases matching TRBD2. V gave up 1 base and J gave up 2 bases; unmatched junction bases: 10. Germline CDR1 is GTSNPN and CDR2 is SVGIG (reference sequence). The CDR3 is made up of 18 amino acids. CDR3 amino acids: CAWSAGTSGRGAPYEQYF. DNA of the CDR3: TGTGCCTGGAGTGCCGGGACTAGCGGGAGAGGGGCCCCCTACGAGCAGTACTTC.

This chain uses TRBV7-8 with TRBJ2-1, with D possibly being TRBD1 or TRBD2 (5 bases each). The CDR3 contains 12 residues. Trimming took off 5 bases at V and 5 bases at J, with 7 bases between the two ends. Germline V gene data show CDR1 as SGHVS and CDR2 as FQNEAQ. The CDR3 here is CASSGTDNEQFF. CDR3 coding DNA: TGTGCCAGCAGCGGGACCGACAATGAGCAGTTCTTC.

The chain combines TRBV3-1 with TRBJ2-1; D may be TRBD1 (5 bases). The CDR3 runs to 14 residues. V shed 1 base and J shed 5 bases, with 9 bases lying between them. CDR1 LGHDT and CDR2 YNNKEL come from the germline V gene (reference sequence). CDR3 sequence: CASSQGGPNNEQFF. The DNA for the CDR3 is TGTGCCAGCAGCCAAGGGGGCCCGAACAATGAGCAGTTCTTC.

The CDR3 DNA reads TGCAGTGCTGACTGGAGCTCCTACAATGAGCAGTTCTTC. Translating gives CSADWSSYNEQFF. The chain carries TRBV20-1 and TRBJ2-1; D call uncertain. Per germline, CDR1 DFQATT and CDR2 SNEGSKA (reference sequence). V lost 5 bases to trimming and J lost 0 bases, with 8 bases between them. This CDR3 is built from 13 residues.

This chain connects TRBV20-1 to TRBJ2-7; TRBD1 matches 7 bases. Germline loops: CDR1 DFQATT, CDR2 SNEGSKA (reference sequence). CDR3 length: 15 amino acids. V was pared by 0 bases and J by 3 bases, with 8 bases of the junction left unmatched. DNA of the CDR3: TGCAGTGCTAGAGATCCGGGACAGCAAGACTACGAGCAGTACTTC. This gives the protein CSARDPGQQDYEQYF.

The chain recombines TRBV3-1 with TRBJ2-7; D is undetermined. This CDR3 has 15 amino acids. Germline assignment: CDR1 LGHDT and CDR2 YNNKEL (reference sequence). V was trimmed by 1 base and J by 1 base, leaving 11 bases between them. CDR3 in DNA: TGTGCCAGCAGCCAAGGGACCTGGGGATCCTACGAGCAGTACTTC. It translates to CASSQGTWGSYEQYF.

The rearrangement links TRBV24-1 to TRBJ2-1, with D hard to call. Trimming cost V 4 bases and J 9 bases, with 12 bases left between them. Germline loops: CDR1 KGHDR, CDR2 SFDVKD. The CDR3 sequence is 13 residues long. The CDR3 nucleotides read TGTGCCACCAGTGACCCCACTTGGGGTGAGCAGTTCTTC. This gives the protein CATSDPTWGEQFF.